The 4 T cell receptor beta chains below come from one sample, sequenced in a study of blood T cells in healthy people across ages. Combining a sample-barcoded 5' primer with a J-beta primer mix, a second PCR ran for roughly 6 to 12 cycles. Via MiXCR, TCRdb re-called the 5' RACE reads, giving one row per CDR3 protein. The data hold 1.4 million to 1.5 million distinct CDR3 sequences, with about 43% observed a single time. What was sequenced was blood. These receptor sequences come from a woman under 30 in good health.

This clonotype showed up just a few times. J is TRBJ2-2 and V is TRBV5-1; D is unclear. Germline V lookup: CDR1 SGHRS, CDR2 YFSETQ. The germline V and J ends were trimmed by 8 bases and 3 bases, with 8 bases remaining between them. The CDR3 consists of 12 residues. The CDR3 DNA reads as TGCGCCAGTCCCCAGGACACCGGGGAGCTGTTTTTT. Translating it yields CASPQDTGELFF. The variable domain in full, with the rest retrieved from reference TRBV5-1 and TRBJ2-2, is KAGVTQTPRYLIKTRGQQVTLSCSPISGHRSVSWYQQTPGQGLQFLFEYFSETQRNKGNFPGRFSGRQFSNSRSEMNVSTLELGDSALYLCASPQDTGELFFGEGSRLTVL.

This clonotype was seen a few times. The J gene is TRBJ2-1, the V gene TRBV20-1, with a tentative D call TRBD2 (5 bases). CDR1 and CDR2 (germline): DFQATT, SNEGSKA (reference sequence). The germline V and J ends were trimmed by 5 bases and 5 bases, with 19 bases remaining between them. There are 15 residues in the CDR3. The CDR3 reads CSAPNTGGRDNEQFF. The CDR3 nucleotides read TGCAGTGCTCCGAACACGGGCGGGCGGGACAATGAGCAGTTCTTC.

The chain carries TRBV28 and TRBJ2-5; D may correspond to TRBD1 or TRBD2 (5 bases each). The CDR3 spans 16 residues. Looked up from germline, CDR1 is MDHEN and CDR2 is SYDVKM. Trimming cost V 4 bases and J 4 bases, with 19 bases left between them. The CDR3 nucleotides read TGTGCCAGCAGTTCTTTGGGGGATGGCAGCCCAGAGACCCAGTACTTC. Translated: CASSSLGDGSPETQYF.

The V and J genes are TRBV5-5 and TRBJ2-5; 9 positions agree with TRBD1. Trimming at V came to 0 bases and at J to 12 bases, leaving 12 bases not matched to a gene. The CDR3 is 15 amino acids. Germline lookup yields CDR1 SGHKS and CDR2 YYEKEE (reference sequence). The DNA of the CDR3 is TGTGCCAGCAGCTTGGGTAGCACAGGGGGCGGCGACGAGTACTTC. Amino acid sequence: CASSLGSTGGGDEYF.